The present T cell receptor beta chain was sequenced within a study of cytomegalovirus exposure and HLA in healthy donors. As for the study in general: An early data release held tens of millions of unique TCRs from HLA-typed donors.

The study, taken as a whole, reports: Across donors, presence/absence analyses took sequencing depth to be roughly uniform.

The PCR used 60 Vbeta and 13 Jbeta primers. Some clones are missing from TCRdb's copy, which holds only in-frame ones; the method was immunoSEQ multiplex PCR. The repertoire includes about 40,000 clones, 65% to 90% of them detected once, and over 9.5% sits in the top ten. To note about this clone: The antigen remains undetermined.

Germline-derived CDR1 and CDR2 are LNHNV and YYDKDF (reference sequence). With 3 bases removed from V and 4 bases from J, the gap between germline ends came to 11 bases. The CDR3 is 14 amino acids. This sequence joins TRBV15 and TRBJ2-3, with D perhaps TRBD1 (5 bases). The sequencing sample was made of PBMCs. The TCR was taken from a woman aged 18 to 35 in good health and CMV-seropositive. The CDR3 bases are TGTGCCACCAGCAGTCCCAAGGGGCCAGATACGCAGTATTTT. This gives the protein CATSSPKGPDTQYF.